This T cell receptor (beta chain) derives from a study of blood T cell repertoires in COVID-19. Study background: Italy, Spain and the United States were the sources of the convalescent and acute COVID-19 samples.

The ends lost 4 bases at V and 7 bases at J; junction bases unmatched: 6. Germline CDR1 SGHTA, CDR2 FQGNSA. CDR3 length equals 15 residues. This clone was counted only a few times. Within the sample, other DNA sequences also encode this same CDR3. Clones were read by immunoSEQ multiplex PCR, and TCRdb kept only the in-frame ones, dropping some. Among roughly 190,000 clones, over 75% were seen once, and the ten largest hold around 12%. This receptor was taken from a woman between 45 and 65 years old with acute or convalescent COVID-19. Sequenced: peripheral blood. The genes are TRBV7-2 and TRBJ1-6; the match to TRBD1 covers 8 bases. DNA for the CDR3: TGTGCCAGCAGCTCGCACAGGGGGAACAATTCACCCCTCCACTTT. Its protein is CASSSHRGNNSPLHF.